One sample yielded the 32 T cell receptor beta chains listed below, sequenced in a study of tumor-infiltrating lymphocytes in primary liver carcinoma. cDNA specific to TCR beta was made from around 530 ng of total RNA, with a constant-region primer employed for priming. TCR beta libraries came from three nested multiplex PCR rounds using slightly modified ARM-PCR. The two initial PCR rounds, around 11 cycles each, used TRBV1-TRBV30 forward and C-beta reverse primers. Via MiXCR, TCRdb re-called the multiplex PCR reads, giving one row per CDR3 protein. The data show about 48,000 distinct CDR3 sequences, roughly 77% seen once. From around 18-30 mg of unsorted bulk tissue, DNA and RNA were co-extracted together. The sequencing sample was made of liver tumor tissue from sampling region 3. Indicated subset: tumor region T3, left-lateral pole. Source of these receptors: a man aged 40-49 years with primary liver carcinoma and hepatitis B virus infection.

Here the CDR3 reads CASREDSGDGYTF. The CDR3 DNA reads TGCGCCAGCAGGGAGGACAGTGGGGATGGCTACACCTTC. The rearrangement uses TRBV10-2 and TRBJ1-2; perhaps TRBD1 as D (6 bases). Germline V gene data show CDR1 as WSHSY and CDR2 as SAAADI. The germline V and J ends were trimmed by 6 bases and 6 bases, with 14 bases remaining between them. This CDR3 has 13 residues.

Of note for this clonotype: Germline is not matched at one junction end, which may reflect a read error. The chain has TRBV11-1 and TRBJ2-1; 11 bases agree with TRBD2. In germline, CDR1 is SGHAT, CDR2 FQDESV (reference sequence). This CDR3 has 19 residues. This CDR3 is CASSLCPGLAAYSYNEQFF. CDR3 in DNA: TGTGCTAGCAGCTTATGCCCGGGACTAGCGGCTTATTCCTACAATGAGCAATTCTTC.

The sample holds many counts of this clonotype. The chain employs TRBV28 and TRBJ2-7; D might be TRBD2 (6 bases). V was shortened by 5 bases and J by 0 bases, with 26 bases between the two germline ends. The CDR3 runs to 19 residues. The germline gives CDR1 MDHEN, CDR2 SYDVKM. The DNA for the CDR3 is TGTGCCAGCAGTAGCCCGGGGCGGGGACTTTTTAGGGCCTCCTACGAGCAGTACTTC. Its protein product is CASSSPGRGLFRASYEQYF. Filled out from reference TRBV28 and TRBJ2-7, the complete variable domain reads DVKVTQSSRYLVKRTGEKVFLECVQDMDHENMFWYRQDPGLGLRLIYFSYDVKMKEKGDIPEGYSVSREKKERFSLILESASTNQTSMYLCASSSPGRGLFRASYEQYFGPGTRLTVT.

The rearrangement links TRBV28 to TRBJ2-2, with D maybe TRBD1 (6 bases). Trimming took off 6 bases at V and 4 bases at J, with 12 bases between the two ends. The CDR3 is made up of 14 amino acids. CDR1 is MDHEN, CDR2 SYDVKM, per germline. The CDR3 loop is CASSRQAGTGELFF. The CDR3 DNA is TGTGCCAGCAGCAGACAGGCAGGCACCGGGGAGCTGTTTTTT.

With regard to this clonotype: One junction end does not reproduce the germline sequence, and a read error may be involved. The genes are TRBV6-5 and TRBJ2-2, with a tentative D call TRBD2 (5 bases). The CDR3 has 15 residues. CDR1 is MNHEY and CDR2 is SVGAGI in the germline V gene. The CDR3 region is CASSYAMDGTGELLF. In DNA, the CDR3 is TGTGCCAGCAGTTACGCAATGGACGGCACCGGGGAGCTGCTTTTC.

This clonotype was counted at least ten times. The CDR3 bases are TGCGCCAGCAGTTGGACCGACGGACCTGGAAACACCATATATTTT. This translates into CASSWTDGPGNTIYF. The V and J genes are TRBV5-1 and TRBJ1-3, with D hard to call. Germline V gene lookup returns CDR1 SGHRS and CDR2 YFSETQ. This CDR3 is built from 15 residues. Deletions cut 5 bases from V and 2 bases from J, with 14 bases between.

This clonotype turned up a few times. A single base separates this from a much larger clone, so it may be a read error. Because the CDR3 is missing its conserved closing phenylalanine or tryptophan, this is likely a read error. The J gene is TRBJ1-1, the V gene TRBV6-5; perhaps TRBD1 as D (6 bases). The germline V gene has CDR1 MNHEY and CDR2 SVGAGI. Between the trimmed V and J ends, which lost 2 bases and 6 bases, there was a span of 16 bases. CDR3 length: 15 amino acids. The DNA for the CDR3 is TGTGCCAGCAGTTACGGCGGGGGAGGGGGGCCTGAAGCTTTCCTT. Residues: CASSYGGGGGPEAFL.

Notes on this clonotype: The conserved final phenylalanine or tryptophan is absent from the CDR3, which likely points to a read error. The rearrangement joins TRBV6-6 to TRBJ2-5; D is unresolved. CDR1 and CDR2 (germline): MNHNY, SVGAGI (reference sequence). The ends were cut back, 5 bases at V and 3 bases at J, with 4 bases in the middle. The CDR3 loop spans 11 amino acids. CDR3 nucleotides: TGTGCCAGCAGTATCGAAGAGACCCAGTACTCC. Encoded protein: CASSIEETQYS.

In regard to this clonotype: Just one base apart from a much larger clone, this may be a read error. This rearrangement joins TRBV30 to TRBJ2-1, with 9 bases lining up with TRBD2. CDR1 is GTSNPN and CDR2 is SVGIG in the germline V gene (reference sequence). This CDR3 is 13 amino acids long. The CDR3 loop is CVWSGLAGLEQFF. The CDR3 nucleotides read TGTGTCTGGAGTGGGCTAGCGGGACTTGAGCAGTTCTTC.

In regard to this clonotype: At one end, the junction sequence differs from germline, possibly due to a read error. The V and J genes are TRBV12-3 or TRBV12-4 and TRBJ1-5; D remains unclear. The CDR3 extends over 14 amino acids. CDR3 sequence: CGSTLIGSSQPQHF. For the CDR3, the DNA is TGTGGCAGCACTTTAATTGGTAGTTCTCAGCCCCAGCATTTT.

The chain couples TRBV7-9 to TRBJ2-5; TRBD1 matches at 8 bases. Germline assignment: CDR1 SEHNR and CDR2 FQNEAQ (reference sequence). This CDR3 region has 16 residues. V shed 4 bases, J shed 3 bases, and the junction held 10 bases outside the gene matches. This CDR3 is CASSSRDRGTKETQYF. The CDR3 nucleotides are TGTGCCAGCAGCTCACGTGACAGGGGAACGAAAGAGACCCAGTACTTC. The variable domain in full, with the rest retrieved from reference TRBV7-9 and TRBJ2-5, is DTGVSQNPRHKITKRGQNVTFRCDPISEHNRLYWYRQTLGQGPEFLTYFQNEAQLEKSRLLSDRFSAERPKGSFSTLEIQRTEQGDSAMYLCASSSRDRGTKETQYFGPGTRLLVL.

About this clonotype itself: At one of its ends the junction is not consistent with the germline gene, which may arise from a read error. The chain couples TRBV11-2 to TRBJ2-3; D is possibly TRBD2 (6 bases). From germline, CDR1 is SGHAT and CDR2 FQNNGV. The CDR3 spans 15 residues. CDR3 amino acids: CVSSSIAASTDTQYF. DNA for the CDR3: TGTGTCAGCAGTTCAATAGCGGCGAGCACAGATACGCAGTATTTT.

With regard to this clonotype: Mismatch with germline at one junction end may stem from a read error. The chain joins TRBV7-8 to TRBJ2-1; 15 nucleotides agree with TRBD2. Germline-derived CDR1 and CDR2 are SGHVS and FQNEAQ. The CDR3 consists of 15 residues. CDR3 nucleotides: TGTGCCAGGAGCTTGGGACTAGCGGGGGGCAATGAGCGGTTCTTC. Protein sequence: CARSLGLAGGNERFF.

A note on this clonotype: The junction shows a germline mismatch at one end, possibly a read error. The chain is built from TRBV5-4 and TRBJ2-5; 11 bases fit TRBD1. The CDR3 contains 15 residues. CDR1 and CDR2 (germline): SGHNT, YYREEE (reference sequence). CDR3 residues: CTSSMDRGLGETHYF. The CDR3 DNA sequence: TGTACCAGCAGCATGGACAGGGGGCTAGGGGAGACCCATTACTTC.

The V gene is TRBV12-3 or TRBV12-4, the J gene TRBJ2-2; possibly TRBD1 for D (6 bases). There are 16 residues in the CDR3. Trimming pared 3 bases from V and 6 bases from J, leaving 17 bases between. CDR3 nucleotides: TGTGCCAGCAGTTTTGAAGGGGGTACATGGTCCGGGGAGCTGTTTTTT. Its protein product is CASSFEGGTWSGELFF.

This clonotype was picked up a small number of times. A much larger clone differs from this one at a single base, so this may be a read error. The genes are TRBV30 and TRBJ2-3; maybe TRBD2 (5 bases). This CDR3 is built from 15 residues. CDR1 is GTSNPN, CDR2 SVGIG, per germline (reference sequence). For the CDR3, the DNA is TGTGCCTGGAGTTTAAGGTTATCTAGCATAGATACGCAGTATTTT. Amino acid sequence: CAWSLRLSSIDTQYF.

As regards this clonotype: Because the CDR3 is missing its conserved closing phenylalanine or tryptophan, this is likely a read error. The genes are TRBV6-6 and TRBJ2-1, with D possibly TRBD1 on 6 matching bases. Trimming removed 11 bases from V and 12 bases from J, with 23 bases in between. There are 13 residues in the CDR3. CDR1 is MNHNY and CDR2 is SVGAGI in the germline V gene (reference sequence). The CDR3 reads CAGKGDIGVGQFY. The CDR3 bases are TGTGCCGGGAAGGGGGACATCGGCGTTGGGCAGTTCTAC.

In this sample, this clonotype turned up once. The junction shows a germline mismatch at one end, possibly a read error. The chain employs TRBV11-2 and TRBJ2-7; D is unclear. Germline-derived CDR1 and CDR2 are SGHAT and FQNNGV. This CDR3 region has 13 residues. The CDR3: CASLNEAPYEQYF. CDR3 DNA: TGTGCCAGCCTCAATGAGGCGCCCTATGAGCAGTACTTC.

Comment on this clonotype: A read error may account for a junction end that differs from germline. The V gene is TRBV11-2, the J gene TRBJ1-6; D call uncertain. CDR1 and CDR2 (germline): SGHAT, FQNNGV. This CDR3 has 16 amino acids. CDR3 loop: CASSPRAGIFNSALHF. The CDR3 DNA reads as TGTGCCAGCAGCCCCCGGGCAGGCATATTTAATTCAGCCCTCCACTTT. The whole variable domain, filled in from reference TRBV11-2 and TRBJ1-6, reads EAGVAQSPRYKIIEKRQSVAFWCNPISGHATLYWYQQILGQGPKLLIQFQNNGVVDDSQLPKDRFSAERLKGVDSTLKIQPAKLEDSAVYLCASSPRAGIFNSALHFGNGTRLTVT.

About this clonotype: This CDR3 is missing its conserved last phenylalanine or tryptophan, likely due to a read error. J is TRBJ2-7 and V is TRBV11-2; D may be TRBD2 (8 bases). V was shortened by 5 bases and J by 6 bases, with 20 bases between the two germline ends. This CDR3 is 15 amino acids long. Germline CDR1 reads SGHAT; CDR2 reads FQNNGV. The CDR3 region has the DNA TGTGCCAGCAGCCGATATTCGGGAGGGGGCTGCGAGCAGTACCTC. This translates into CASSRYSGGGCEQYL.

On this clonotype: This may be a read error: a much more frequent sequence differs by one nucleotide. The V gene is TRBV28, the J gene TRBJ1-1, with a tentative D call TRBD1 (5 bases). The CDR3 runs to 13 residues. CDR1 is MDHEN and CDR2 is SYDVKM in the germline V gene. Trimming removed 5 bases from V and 4 bases from J, with 11 bases in between. As DNA, the CDR3 is TGTGCCAGCAGTGTCCCAGGGCCCACTGAAGCTTTCTTT. As protein: CASSVPGPTEAFF.

The V gene is TRBV6-5, the J gene TRBJ1-5; 8 bases agree with TRBD1. The CDR3 runs 14 residues. J lost 6 bases, V lost 7 bases, and 8 bases had no gene match. Germline V gives CDR1 MNHEY, CDR2 SVGAGI. For the CDR3, the DNA is TGTGCCAGCAATAGAACAGGGGGGGCTCAGCCCCAGCATTTT. This encodes CASNRTGGAQPQHF.

The J gene is TRBJ1-1, the V gene TRBV7-9, with D perhaps TRBD1 (6 bases). V dropped 7 bases and J dropped 7 bases, with 13 bases sitting between them. This CDR3 spans 12 amino acids. CDR1 and CDR2 (germline): SEHNR, FQNEAQ (reference sequence). CDR3 protein: CASTPGGNEAFF. The DNA for the CDR3 is TGTGCCAGCACACCCGGGGGCAATGAAGCTTTCTTT.

This clonotype qualifies as medium-sized. The rearrangement joins TRBV4-2 to TRBJ1-4, with D tentatively TRBD1 (6 bases). V lost 0 bases to trimming and J lost 7 bases, with 12 bases between them. CDR3 length: 15 residues. Per germline, CDR1 LGHNA and CDR2 YNFKEQ. In DNA, the CDR3 is TGTGCCAGCAGCCAAGACCAGGGGTTCGGTGAAAAACTGTTTTTT. Encoded protein: CASSQDQGFGEKLFF.

As to this clonotype: A junction boundary mismatches the germline segment, possibly from a read error. The chain employs TRBV11-1 and TRBJ2-7; TRBD1 matches at 8 bases. The germline gives CDR1 SGHAT, CDR2 FQDESV (reference sequence). CDR3 length equals 14 residues. This chain's CDR3 is CVSSAVRGLYEQYF. The CDR3 DNA follows: TGTGTCAGCAGCGCGGTCAGGGGGCTATACGAGCAGTACTTC.

As concerns this clonotype: Given a much more abundant clone one base away, this may be a read error. The gene calls are TRBV7-9 and TRBJ1-5; a possible D gene is TRBD1 (5 bases). In germline, CDR1 is SEHNR, CDR2 FQNEAQ (reference sequence). This CDR3 has 14 residues. CDR3 nucleotide sequence: TGTGCCAGCAGGTTAGGGGCGGAGAATCAGCCCCAGCATTTT. Its translation: CASRLGAENQPQHF.

The table lists this clonotype with many counts. This sequence joins TRBV28 and TRBJ2-7; TRBD1 aligns across 7 bases. The CDR3 contains 16 residues. Unmatched junction bases numbered 12, after V lost 5 bases and J lost 2 bases. The V gene's germline CDR1 is MDHEN and CDR2 SYDVKM. The CDR3 loop is CASSLSIRTGAYEQYF. CDR3 DNA: TGTGCCAGCAGTCTATCAATTCGGACAGGAGCCTACGAGCAGTACTTC.

This clonotype was detected ten times or more. The chain uses TRBV6-6 and TRBJ2-5; 12 nucleotides agree with TRBD2. The CDR3 has 16 residues. V shed 5 bases, J shed 4 bases, and the junction held 8 bases outside the gene matches. CDR1 is MNHNY, CDR2 SVGAGI, per germline (reference sequence). DNA of the CDR3: TGTGCCAGCAGTGGCAAGACTAGCGGGAGTTTAGAGACCCAGTACTTC. Translating it yields CASSGKTSGSLETQYF.

This chain connects TRBV11-2 to TRBJ2-2; no clear D gene. The CDR3 is made up of 11 amino acids. Germline CDR1 and CDR2: SGHAT and FQNNGV. V dropped 7 bases and J dropped 2 bases, with 2 bases sitting between them. CDR3: CASTNTGELFF. CDR3 in DNA: TGTGCCAGCACAAACACCGGGGAGCTGTTTTTT.

Turning to this clonotype: This CDR3 is missing its conserved last phenylalanine or tryptophan, likely due to a read error. This chain uses TRBV6-5 with TRBJ1-1, with 7 positions matching TRBD1. Germline V gives CDR1 MNHEY, CDR2 SVGAGI. Trimming at V came to 6 bases and at J to 3 bases, leaving 10 bases not matched to a gene. This CDR3 is built from 15 residues. CDR3 amino acids: CASRDTGTVDTEAFS. In nucleotides, the CDR3 is TGTGCCAGCAGAGACACCGGGACAGTGGACACTGAAGCTTTCTCT.

About this clonotype: At one end the junction does not follow the germline gene, possibly because of a read error. This chain joins TRBV29-1 and TRBJ2-2; weak D call: TRBD1 (5 bases). This CDR3 is built from 13 residues. The germline gives CDR1 SQVTM, CDR2 ANQGSEA. The CDR3 DNA reads TGCATCGTTTCGACAGAGAACACCGGGGAGCTGTTTTTT. It codes for CIVSTENTGELFF.

On this clonotype itself: This may be a read error: a much more frequent sequence differs by one nucleotide. The chain combines TRBV2 with TRBJ1-4, with D maybe TRBD1 (5 bases). Per germline, CDR1 SNHLY and CDR2 FYNNEI. There are 14 residues in the CDR3. Between the trimmed V and J ends, which lost 8 bases and 5 bases, there was a span of 15 bases. The CDR3 sequence is CASGPLAGNEKLFF. The CDR3 coding sequence is TGTGCCAGCGGACCACTGGCAGGGAATGAAAAACTGTTTTTT.